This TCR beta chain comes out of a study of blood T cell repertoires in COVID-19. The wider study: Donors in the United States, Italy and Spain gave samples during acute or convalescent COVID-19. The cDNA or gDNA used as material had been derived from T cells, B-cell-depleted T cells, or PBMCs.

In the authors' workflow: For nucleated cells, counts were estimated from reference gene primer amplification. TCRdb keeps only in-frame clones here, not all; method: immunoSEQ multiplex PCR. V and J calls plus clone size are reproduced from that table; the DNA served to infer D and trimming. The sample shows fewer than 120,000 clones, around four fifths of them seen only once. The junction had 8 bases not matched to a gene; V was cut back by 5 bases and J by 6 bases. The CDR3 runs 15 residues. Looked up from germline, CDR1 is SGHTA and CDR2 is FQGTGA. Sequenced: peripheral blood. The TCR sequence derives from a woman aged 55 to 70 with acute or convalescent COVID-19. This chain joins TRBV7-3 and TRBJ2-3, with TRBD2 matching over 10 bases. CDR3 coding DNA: TGTGCCAGCAGCCCAGCGGGGGGGTTTGCTGATACGCAGTATTTT. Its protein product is CASSPAGGFADTQYF. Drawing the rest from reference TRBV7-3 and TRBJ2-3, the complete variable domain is GAGVSQTPSNKVTEKGKYVELRCDPISGHTALYWYRQSLGQGPEFLIYFQGTGAADDSGLPNDRFFAVRPEGSVSTLKIQRTERGDSAVYLCASSPAGGFADTQYFGPGTRLTVL.